This T cell receptor beta chain stems from a study of neurological immune-mediated disorders. Synthesis of cDNA was performed by 5'RACE using 10-nucleotide random UMIs. A single record per CDR3 protein comes from TCRdb applying MiXCR to the 5' RACE reads. The sample has 87,000 or so distinct CDR3 sequences, under 4.5% seen once. From germline, CDR1 is DFQATT and CDR2 SNEGSKA (reference sequence). This CDR3 comprises 14 residues. V was cut by 5 bases and J by 1 base, with 11 bases left in between. This clonotype was found many times. The chain uses TRBV20-1 and TRBJ2-2; unclear D gene. Input material: PBMCs. The TCR sequence derives from a woman aged 45-65 years with multiple sclerosis. DNA of the CDR3: TGCAGTGCTTCGGACCGGAAGAACACCGGGGAGCTGTTTTTT. Its protein product is CSASDRKNTGELFF.